This T cell receptor (beta chain) was sequenced in a study of brain T cells in children with intractable seizures. Overall study findings and caveats: Pre- and post-surgery blood differed in depth, so pre-surgery absences may be undersampling. HCMV serostatus was not known, and viral specificity came from CDR3 similarity only.

The sequenced cases were selected for having the highest brain T cell transcript signatures. Patients received at least one anti-epileptic drug before surgery. Between the trimmed V and J ends, which lost 4 bases and 4 bases, there was a span of 15 bases. The germline V gene has CDR1 MNHEY and CDR2 SVGAGI. This CDR3 region has 15 residues. To note about this clone: Its antigen is still unknown.

Profiling relied on immunoSEQ multiplex PCR, and the TCRdb table lists in-frame clones only, not all of them. The table shows 88,000 or so clones, with around nine tenths occurring only once. The starting material was peripheral blood, obtained at surgery. The sequence was obtained from a girl aged 2 to 10 with Rasmussen encephalitis and intractable seizures. V usage is TRBV6-5 and J usage is TRBJ2-3; D is undetermined. The CDR3 DNA reads as TGTGCCAGCAGTTCCGGTAGAGGTAGGGCAGATACGCAGTATTTT. It is translated as CASSSGRGRADTQYF.